One sample yielded the 18 T cell receptor beta chains listed below, sequenced in a study of cytomegalovirus exposure and HLA in healthy donors. Primers: 60 Vbeta forward and 13 Jbeta reverse. Sequenced by immunoSEQ multiplex PCR; TCRdb stores in-frame clones only, minus some. The sample gives roughly 120,000 clones, about 73% of which show up once; roughly 4% is in the top ten. Sequenced input: PBMCs. Receptors were obtained from a woman in her fifties or sixties in good health and CMV-seropositive.

V is TRBV27 and J is TRBJ2-2; 8 bases are a match to TRBD2. Germline V gene lookup returns CDR1 MNHEY and CDR2 SMNVEV (reference sequence). V lost 6 bases, J lost 6 bases, and 6 bases stayed unmatched. This CDR3 comprises 14 residues. In nucleotides, the CDR3 is TGTGCCAGCAGCCGCAGAGCGGGGGCCGGGGAGCTGTTTTTT. It yields the protein CASSRRAGAGELFF.

This clone was detected only once. The CDR3 spells CASSQDRGWTEAFF. In DNA form, the CDR3 reads TGCGCCAGCAGCCAAGATCGAGGATGGACTGAAGCTTTCTTT. The chain couples TRBV4-3 to TRBJ1-1; D ambiguous. Trimming left V 0 bases short and J 5 bases short, with 10 bases between. Germline V gives CDR1 LGHNA, CDR2 YSLEER. The CDR3 runs to 14 residues.

This chain uses TRBV9 with TRBJ2-5, with 7 bases matching TRBD2. This CDR3 region has 15 residues. Germline CDR1 is SGDLS and CDR2 is YYNGEE. V lost 1 base and J lost 7; bases outside the gene matches: 10. Here the CDR3 DNA reads TGTGCCAGCAGCGTATCTCGGGCGGGGGTTGGGACCCAGTACTTC. It is translated as CASSVSRAGVGTQYF.

As for this clone: A read error is possible here, since a much larger clone lies one base away. The chain employs TRBV7-2 and TRBJ1-2; a weak D match, TRBD1 (5 bases). The V gene's germline CDR1 is SGHTA and CDR2 FQGNSA. The CDR3 spans 13 residues. Trimming took 5 bases from V and 0 from J, leaving 7 bases between them. CDR3: CASSPTANYGYTF. The CDR3 DNA is TGTGCCAGCAGCCCGACAGCTAACTATGGCTACACCTTC.

The J gene is TRBJ2-3, the V gene TRBV25-1, with no clear D. V was cut by 1 base and J by 1 base, with 9 bases left in between. The CDR3 loop spans 15 amino acids. The V gene's germline CDR1 is MGHDK and CDR2 SYGVNS. The CDR3 loop reads CASSESLAGTDTQYF. Written as DNA, the CDR3 is TGTGCCAGCAGTGAATCCCTGGCAGGCACAGATACGCAGTATTTT.

The J gene is TRBJ2-5, the V gene TRBV19; D may be TRBD1 (7 bases). The V end lost 5 bases, the J end lost 4 bases, and 14 bases lay between the germline ends. CDR1 is LNHDA and CDR2 is SQIVND in the germline V gene (reference sequence). The CDR3 extends over 14 amino acids. CDR3 DNA: TGTGCCAGTAGTGTTGCGGGACAGAGAGAGACCCAGTACTTC. Amino acids: CASSVAGQRETQYF. Full variable domain (outside the CDR3, taken from reference TRBV19 and TRBJ2-5): DGGITQSPKYLFRKEGQNVTLSCEQNLNHDAMYWYRQDPGQGLRLIYYSQIVNDFQKGDIAEGYSVSREKKESFPLTVTSAQKNPTAFYLCASSVAGQRETQYFGPGTRLLVL.

This clone turned up a few times. The chain carries TRBV6-1 and TRBJ1-1; D gene ambiguous. Germline V gene lookup returns CDR1 MNHNS and CDR2 SASEGT. V dropped 7 bases and J dropped 2 bases, with 5 bases sitting between them. The CDR3 has 11 amino acids. CDR3 sequence reads: CASISNTEAFF. In DNA form, the CDR3 reads TGTGCCAGCATCTCCAACACTGAAGCTTTCTTT.

This clone was recorded a few times. The rearrangement uses TRBV5-6 and TRBJ2-7, with a possible D match to TRBD1 (7 bases). V lost 3 bases to trimming and J lost 7 bases, with 23 bases between them. The length of the CDR3 is 16 residues. Germline V gives CDR1 SGHDT, CDR2 YYEEEE. The CDR3: CASSSLAGTVEGEQYF. The CDR3 bases are TGTGCCAGCAGCTCTCTAGCCGGGACAGTGGAGGGGGAGCAGTACTTC.

This rearrangement joins TRBV6-5 to TRBJ1-2; D is possibly TRBD1 (6 bases). This CDR3 spans 16 amino acids. The ends were cut back, 0 bases at V and 2 bases at J, with 13 bases in the middle. Germline CDR1 and CDR2: MNHEY and SVGAGI. This CDR3 reads CASSYSGRGPNYGYTF. CDR3 DNA: TGTGCCAGCAGTTACTCGGGCAGGGGACCCAACTATGGCTACACCTTC.

The CDR3 bases are TGTGCCAGCAGCAACCGGGGGGCGGCGGGCTCTGGGGCCAACGTCCTGACTTTC. Translating it yields CASSNRGAAGSGANVLTF. J is TRBJ2-6 and V is TRBV11-2; possible D gene TRBD2, 7 bases. V lost 5 bases to trimming and J lost 0 bases, with 17 bases between them. CDR3 length: 18 residues. The V gene's germline CDR1 is SGHAT and CDR2 FQNNGV.

The V and J genes are TRBV5-1 and TRBJ2-2; 14 positions match TRBD2. V lost 4 bases to trimming and J lost 0 bases; unmatched junction nucleotides: 8. The germline V gene has CDR1 SGHRS and CDR2 YFSETQ. This CDR3 is built from 19 residues. The CDR3 is CASSTGTSGGDPNTGELFF. For the CDR3, the DNA is TGCGCCAGCAGCACGGGGACTAGCGGGGGAGACCCGAACACCGGGGAGCTGTTTTTT.

A few counts support this clone. V is TRBV7-3 and J is TRBJ2-7; TRBD1 aligns across 12 bases. CDR3 size: 14 residues. The V gene's germline CDR1 is SGHTA and CDR2 FQGTGA. V was clipped by 5 bases and J by 5 bases; unmatched bases: 4. CDR3 DNA sequence: TGTGCCAGCAGCGTAGGGACAGGGGGCCACGAGCAGTACTTC. It specifies CASSVGTGGHEQYF.

The chain is built from TRBV6-5 and TRBJ2-7; D is unclear. CDR3 length: 16 amino acids. Germline assignment: CDR1 MNHEY and CDR2 SVGAGI. Trimming shortened V by 0 bases and J by 0 bases, and 12 bases separated the two germline ends. The CDR3 protein is CASSYSAGPRSYEQYF. CDR3 coding DNA: TGTGCCAGCAGTTACTCGGCAGGCCCCCGCTCCTACGAGCAGTACTTC.

On this clone: At one end, the junction sequence differs from germline, possibly due to a read error. Other DNA variants within this sample encode the same CDR3. The chain has TRBV18 and TRBJ2-7; D remains ambiguous. The CDR3 consists of 13 residues. Per germline, CDR1 KGHSH and CDR2 LQKENI. DNA for the CDR3: TGCGCCAGCTCACCGGTAGGAGAATACGAGCAGTACTTC. Translation: CASSPVGEYEQYF.

The sample holds one count of this clone. The chain joins TRBV15 to TRBJ1-4, with no clear D. V was pared by 2 bases and J by 3 bases, with 10 bases between. The CDR3 is made up of 15 amino acids. Looked up from germline, CDR1 is LNHNV and CDR2 is YYDKDF (reference sequence). CDR3 residues: CATSRYQAANEKLFF. The CDR3 coding sequence is TGTGCCACCAGCAGATATCAGGCAGCTAATGAAAAACTGTTTTTT.

The chain links TRBV6-5 to TRBJ2-6; D not certain. Trimming left V 10 bases short and J 4 bases short, with 11 bases between. Germline CDR1 reads MNHEY; CDR2 reads SVGAGI. The CDR3 contains 13 residues. The DNA of the CDR3 is TGTGCCACCTTAGAGTCCGGGGCCAACGTCCTGACTTTC. This gives the protein CATLESGANVLTF.

Worth noting for this clone: At one end the junction does not follow the germline gene, possibly because of a read error. The gene calls are TRBV7-9 and TRBJ1-1; tentative D call: TRBD1 (5 bases). CDR1 is SEHNR and CDR2 is FQNEAQ in the germline V gene (reference sequence). This CDR3 has 17 residues. The CDR3 loop reads CSSSLARGGPMNTEAFF. CDR3 bases: TGTTCCAGCAGCTTAGCGAGGGGAGGGCCGATGAACACTGAAGCTTTCTTT.

V is TRBV19 and J is TRBJ1-5; 7 bases agree with TRBD1. J lost 6 bases, V lost 1 base, and 15 bases had no gene match. The length of the CDR3 is 18 residues. CDR1 and CDR2 from the germline V gene are LNHDA and SQIVND (reference sequence). The DNA for the CDR3 is TGTGCCAGTAGTATAGCCTTGTGGAGGACAGGAAACGTTCAGCCCCAGCATTTT. Translated: CASSIALWRTGNVQPQHF.